This T cell receptor (beta chain) was retrieved from a study of type 1 regulatory T cells (dated by TCRdb to the early 2020s). For the study in its entirety: The study characterized an in vitro protocol that generated a Tr1-enriched, alloantigen-specific CD4 T cell product named T-allo10. T-allo10 was being evaluated clinically in patients with hematological malignancies who were receiving allogeneic hematopoietic stem cell transplantation.

T-allo10 cells derived from donors were reported to be host alloantigen-specific and anergic, and to suppress in an alloantigen-specific manner. A word on this clonotype: This clone's antigen is unknown. No per-base quality is available; no much larger clone lies one base away.

For sequencing, an Illumina MiSeq was employed. Through fastp at Q25 and MiXCR, TCRdb rebuilt clones from the public reads, retaining in-frame beta chains. Rows are combined by CDR3 protein, so each entry shows the most common genes and DNA. The sample profile shows about 68,000 distinct CDR3 sequences; around 68% of them were found once. The ten largest clonotypes hold 7.6% of the sample. The sequenced material came from cultured T cells, either the whole culture or a sorted T cell fraction (not recorded which). The cell subset or site label, read with the paper, signifies: Tr1-enriched cell product generated in vitro against host alloantigens. The TCR sequence derives from a human donor in good health.

The CDR3 reads CASSPPGQGAGNEQFF. The nucleotide sequence reads TGTGCCAGCAGCCCCCCCGGGCAGGGGGCTGGCAATGAGCAGTTCTTC. The sequence is built from TRBV9 and TRBJ2-1, with TRBD1 matching 8 junction bases. From the germline V gene, CDR1 is SGDLS and CDR2 is YYNGEE. Here V drops 4 bases and J drops 6 bases, and the junction holds 12 bases not matched to any gene. The CDR3 spans 16 residues, from the cysteine through the phenylalanine. CDR3 DNA only is kept here, 48 bases in frame from base 1.